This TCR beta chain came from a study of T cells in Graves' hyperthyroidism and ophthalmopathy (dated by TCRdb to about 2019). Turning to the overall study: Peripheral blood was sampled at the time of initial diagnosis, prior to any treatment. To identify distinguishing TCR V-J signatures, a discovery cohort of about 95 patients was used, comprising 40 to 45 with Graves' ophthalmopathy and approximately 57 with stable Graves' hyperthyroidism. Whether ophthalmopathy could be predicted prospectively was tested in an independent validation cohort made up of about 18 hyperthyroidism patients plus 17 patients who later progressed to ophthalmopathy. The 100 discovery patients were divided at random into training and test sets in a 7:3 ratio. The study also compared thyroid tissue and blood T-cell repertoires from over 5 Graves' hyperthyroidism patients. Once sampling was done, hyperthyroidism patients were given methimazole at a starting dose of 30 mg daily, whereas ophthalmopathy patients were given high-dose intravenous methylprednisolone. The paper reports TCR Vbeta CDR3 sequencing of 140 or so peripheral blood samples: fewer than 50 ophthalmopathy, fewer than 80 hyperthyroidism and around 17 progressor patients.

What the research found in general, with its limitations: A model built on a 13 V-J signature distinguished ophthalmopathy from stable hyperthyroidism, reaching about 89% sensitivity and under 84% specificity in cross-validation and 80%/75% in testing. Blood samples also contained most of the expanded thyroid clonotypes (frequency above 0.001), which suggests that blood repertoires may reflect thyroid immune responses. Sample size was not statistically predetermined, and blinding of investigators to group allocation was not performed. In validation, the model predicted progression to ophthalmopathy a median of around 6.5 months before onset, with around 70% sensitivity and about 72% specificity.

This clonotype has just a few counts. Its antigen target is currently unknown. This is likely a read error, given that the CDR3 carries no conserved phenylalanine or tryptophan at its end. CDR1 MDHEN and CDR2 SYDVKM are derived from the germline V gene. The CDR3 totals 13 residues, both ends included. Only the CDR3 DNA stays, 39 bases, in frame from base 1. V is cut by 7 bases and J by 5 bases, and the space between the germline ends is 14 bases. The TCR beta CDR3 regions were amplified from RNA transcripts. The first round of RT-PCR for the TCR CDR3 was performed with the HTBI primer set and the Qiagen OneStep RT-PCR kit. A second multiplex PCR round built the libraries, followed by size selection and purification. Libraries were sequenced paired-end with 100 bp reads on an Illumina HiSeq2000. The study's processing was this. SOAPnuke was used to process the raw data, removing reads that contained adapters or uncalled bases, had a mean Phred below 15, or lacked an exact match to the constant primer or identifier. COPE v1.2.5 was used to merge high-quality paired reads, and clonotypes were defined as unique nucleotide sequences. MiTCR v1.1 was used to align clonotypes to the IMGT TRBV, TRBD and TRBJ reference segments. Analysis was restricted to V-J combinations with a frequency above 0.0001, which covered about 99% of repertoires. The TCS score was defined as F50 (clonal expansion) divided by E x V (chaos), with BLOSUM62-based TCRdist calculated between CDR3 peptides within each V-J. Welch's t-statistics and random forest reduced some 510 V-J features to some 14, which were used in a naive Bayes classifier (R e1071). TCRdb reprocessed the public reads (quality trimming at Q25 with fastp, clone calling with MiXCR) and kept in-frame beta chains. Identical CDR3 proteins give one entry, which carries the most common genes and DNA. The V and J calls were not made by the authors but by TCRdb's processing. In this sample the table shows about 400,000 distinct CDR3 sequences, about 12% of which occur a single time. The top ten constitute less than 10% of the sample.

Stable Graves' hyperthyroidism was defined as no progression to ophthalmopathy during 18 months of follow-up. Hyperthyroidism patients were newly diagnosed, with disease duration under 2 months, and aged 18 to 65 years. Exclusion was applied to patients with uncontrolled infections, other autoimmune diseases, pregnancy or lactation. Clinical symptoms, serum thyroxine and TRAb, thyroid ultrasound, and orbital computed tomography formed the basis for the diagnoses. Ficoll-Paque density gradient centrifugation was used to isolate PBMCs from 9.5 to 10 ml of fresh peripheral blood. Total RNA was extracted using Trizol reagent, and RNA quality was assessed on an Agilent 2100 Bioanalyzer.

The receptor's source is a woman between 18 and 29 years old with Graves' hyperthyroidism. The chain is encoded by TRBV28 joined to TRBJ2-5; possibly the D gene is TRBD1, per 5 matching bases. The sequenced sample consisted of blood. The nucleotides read TGTGCCAGCACCCCGACAGATACGGAGACCCAGTACCTC. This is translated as CASTPTDTETQYL.